The 10 T cell receptor beta chains in this list originate from one sample, sequenced in a study of T cell responses to AZD1222 COVID-19 vaccine. Some clones are missing from TCRdb's copy, which holds only in-frame ones; the method was immunoSEQ multiplex PCR. This repertoire shows roughly 170,000 clones, around 90% found once; its top ten account for less than 3%. Here the sequenced sample was peripheral blood, taken on day 0 of AZD1222 vaccination. The receptors derive from an adult in good health.

V and J are TRBV10-1 and TRBJ2-6; D is unresolved. Trimming cost V 4 bases and J 2 bases, with 0 bases left between them. In germline, CDR1 is WNHNN, CDR2 SYGVQD (reference sequence). The CDR3 consists of 12 residues. CDR3 bases: TGCGCCAGCAGTGCTGGGGCCAACGTCCTGACTTTC. This sequence encodes CASSAGANVLTF.

The chain is built from TRBV18 and TRBJ1-2; 10 nucleotides line up with TRBD1. Germline V gene sequence: CDR1 KGHSH, CDR2 LQKENI. CDR3 size: 14 residues. V was clipped by 6 bases and J by 8 bases; unmatched bases: 9. The chain's CDR3 is CASSEVGQGRGYTF. The DNA of the CDR3 is TGTGCCAGCTCGGAGGTGGGACAGGGGAGAGGCTACACCTTC. The whole variable domain, remainder taken from reference TRBV18 and TRBJ1-2, is NAGVMQNPRHLVRRRGQEARLRCSPMKGHSHVYWYRQLPEEGLKFMVYLQKENIIDESGMPKERFSAEFPKEGPSILRIQQVVRGDSAAYFCASSEVGQGRGYTFGSGTRLTVV.

This chain links TRBV6-1 with TRBJ2-2; 12 bases are a match to TRBD2. Per germline, CDR1 MNHNS and CDR2 SASEGT. The CDR3 covers 19 residues. V lost 1 base and J lost 6; bases outside the gene matches: 12. As DNA, the CDR3 is TGTGCCAGCAGTGAAGTGGCTAGCGGGAGGGTTATGGGGTCCGGGGAGCTGTTTTTT. Its translation is CASSEVASGRVMGSGELFF.

The chain has TRBV2 and TRBJ2-7, with a tentative D call TRBD2 (5 bases). Trimming stripped 1 base from V and 7 bases from J, with 14 bases between. CDR3 size: 14 residues. Germline V lookup: CDR1 SNHLY, CDR2 FYNNEI. Written as DNA, the CDR3 is TGTGCCAGCAGTGAAGATGTGGGAGTCCGGGAGCAGTACTTC. Its protein is CASSEDVGVREQYF.

V gene TRBV12-3 or TRBV12-4 combines with J gene TRBJ2-5; no clear D gene. The CDR3 contains 13 residues. Trimming stripped 0 bases from V and 6 bases from J, with 8 bases between. The CDR3 nucleotides are TGTGCCAGCAGTTTAGCGGGCCCTAAGACCCAGTACTTC. Translating it yields CASSLAGPKTQYF.

This chain joins TRBV20-1 and TRBJ2-1, with unresolved D. Trimming removed 3 bases at V and 5 bases at J, with 5 bases between. Germline V gives CDR1 DFQATT, CDR2 SNEGSKA (reference sequence). The CDR3 sequence is 11 residues long. In DNA form, the CDR3 reads TGCAGTGCTAGGGCGAACAATGAGCAGTTCTTC. This translates into CSARANNEQFF.

This chain joins TRBV10-1 and TRBJ1-2, with D tentatively TRBD1 (5 bases). Germline CDR1 is WNHNN and CDR2 is SYGVQD (reference sequence). V was cut by 3 bases and J by 3 bases, with 8 bases left in between. The CDR3 length is 13 residues. As DNA, the CDR3 is TGCGCCAGCAGTGACTGGGGGTACTATGGCTACACCTTC. Its translation is CASSDWGYYGYTF.

The rearrangement links TRBV5-1 to TRBJ2-7, with 13 bases matching TRBD2. The J segment lost 2 bases and the V segment lost 4 bases, leaving 6 bases of the junction unmatched. The CDR3 is made up of 16 amino acids. Germline CDR1 reads SGHRS; CDR2 reads YFSETQ. Here the CDR3 reads CASSPGLAGETYEQYF. The CDR3 DNA is TGCGCCAGCAGCCCCGGACTAGCGGGAGAGACCTACGAGCAGTACTTC.

The rearrangement uses TRBV30 and TRBJ2-3; 8 bases line up with TRBD1. The CDR3 extends over 15 amino acids. V lost 2 bases, J lost 6 bases, and 10 bases stayed unmatched. CDR1 is GTSNPN and CDR2 is SVGIG in the germline V gene (reference sequence). CDR3 DNA: TGTGCCTGGAGTCTCGGGCAGGGGGCAGGGGATACGCAGTATTTT. Its protein is CAWSLGQGAGDTQYF.

This chain connects TRBV19 to TRBJ2-4; possible D gene TRBD2, 5 bases. V lost 8 bases to trimming and J lost 3 bases, with 14 bases between them. CDR1 is LNHDA, CDR2 SQIVND, per germline (reference sequence). There are 14 residues in the CDR3. The CDR3 DNA reads TGTGCCAGTCAGGACCGGGATAGCAAAAACATTCAGTACTTC. It encodes CASQDRDSKNIQYF.